One and the same sample provided the 25 T cell receptor beta chains below, sequenced in a study of T cells after somatic rescue of genetic block. Generated by immunoSEQ multiplex PCR, the TCRdb table keeps only in-frame clones and is missing some. The sample consists of some 70,000 clones, roughly 93% of them appearing once. Sequencing was done on a sample of peripheral blood mononuclear cells (PBMCs). These receptors all stem from a man in his thirties or forties.

The rearrangement uses TRBV7-2 and TRBJ2-4; D gene ambiguous. CDR1 SGHTA and CDR2 FQGNSA come from the germline V gene. V was trimmed by 4 bases and J by 0 bases, leaving 10 bases between them. There are 15 residues in the CDR3. The CDR3 sequence: CASSSVVGAKNIQYF. The CDR3, as DNA: TGTGCCAGCAGCTCGGTCGTTGGAGCCAAAAACATTCAGTACTTC.

The chain carries TRBV19 and TRBJ2-1, with TRBD1 identical over 10 bases. The V gene's germline CDR1 is LNHDA and CDR2 SQIVND (reference sequence). The CDR3 loop spans 15 amino acids. V trimming: 3 bases; J trimming: 6 bases; junction bases outside the gene matches: 5. The CDR3 coding sequence is TGTGCCAGTAGTATGGTGGGGACAGGGGCCAATGAGCAGTTCTTC. Its protein is CASSMVGTGANEQFF.

This chain joins TRBV5-1 and TRBJ2-3; D ambiguous. The CDR3 loop spans 14 amino acids. V gave up 4 bases and J gave up 2 bases, with 11 bases separating them. Germline CDR1 reads SGHRS; CDR2 reads YFSETQ. This CDR3 is CASSIERDTDTQYF. As DNA, the CDR3 is TGCGCCAGCAGCATCGAAAGGGACACAGATACGCAGTATTTT.

The CDR3 sequence: CASSPGQGVYGYTF. The CDR3 DNA follows: TGTGCCAGTAGTCCCGGACAGGGGGTCTATGGCTACACCTTC. The chain is built from TRBV19 and TRBJ1-2; 10 bases agree with TRBD1. CDR3 size: 14 residues. Germline CDR1 and CDR2: LNHDA and SQIVND (reference sequence). Unmatched junction bases numbered 4, after V lost 5 bases and J lost 4 bases.

In nucleotides, the CDR3 is TGTGCCAGCAGCGTAATAGCGGGGAGCTCCTACAATGAGCAGTTCTTC. This gives the protein CASSVIAGSSYNEQFF. The V call is TRBV7-9, the J call TRBJ2-1; 8 nucleotides match TRBD2. Germline values: CDR1 SEHNR, CDR2 FQNEAQ (reference sequence). The V segment lost 5 bases and the J segment 0 bases; nucleotides outside the gene matches: 6. The CDR3 has 16 amino acids.

This chain connects TRBV5-6 to TRBJ2-1, with 10 bases fitting TRBD2. After removal of 0 bases from V and 9 bases from J, the junction contained 6 bases not matched to a gene. The CDR3 loop spans 15 amino acids. The germline CDR1 and CDR2 sequences are SGHDT and YYEEEE. The CDR3 DNA reads as TGTGCCAGCAGCTTGGTGGGGCTAGCGGGAGCTGAGCAGTTCTTC. This translates into CASSLVGLAGAEQFF.

The chain links TRBV19 to TRBJ2-3, with D perhaps given as TRBD1 or TRBD2 (5 bases each). Germline V CDR1 and CDR2: LNHDA, SQIVND (reference sequence). The CDR3 contains 13 residues. The chain's CDR3 is CASQGLSADTQYF. CDR3 nucleotides: TGTGCGTCCCAGGGCCTTAGCGCAGATACGCAGTATTTT.

The chain is built from TRBV6-4 and TRBJ2-2, with D perhaps matching TRBD2 (6 bases). This CDR3 spans 15 amino acids. Per germline, CDR1 MRHNA and CDR2 SNTAGT. Between the trimmed V and J ends, which lost 6 bases and 5 bases, there was a span of 16 bases. The CDR3 coding sequence is TGTGCCAGCAGCCCCCTGGGCGGGGAGACCGGGGAGCTGTTTTTT. This sequence encodes CASSPLGGETGELFF.

The count of this clone is one. The chain recombines TRBV5-4 with TRBJ2-7; 8 bases map to TRBD2. Germline trimming cut 0 bases from V and 2 bases from J; bases unmatched to any gene: 1. The CDR3 loop spans 14 amino acids. CDR1 SGHNT and CDR2 YYREEE come from the germline V gene (reference sequence). The chain's CDR3 is CASSLAGGAYEQYF. CDR3 bases: TGTGCCAGCAGCTTGGCCGGGGGGGCCTACGAGCAGTACTTC.

The chain combines TRBV2 with TRBJ2-1, with D possibly TRBD1 on 5 matching bases. Germline values: CDR1 SNHLY, CDR2 FYNNEI. CDR3 length: 14 amino acids. V was pared by 2 bases and J by 7 bases, with 12 bases between. The DNA for the CDR3 is TGTGCCAGCAGTGAAAGGGGTAAGGGAAATGAGCAGTTCTTC. It translates to CASSERGKGNEQFF.

V is TRBV18 and J is TRBJ2-3, with unresolved D. This CDR3 has 16 amino acids. V was shortened by 3 bases and J by 1 base, with 14 bases between the two germline ends. Germline-derived CDR1 and CDR2 are KGHSH and LQKENI. This chain's CDR3 is CASSPALGGGTDTQYF. In DNA form, the CDR3 reads TGTGCCAGCTCACCTGCCCTAGGTGGCGGCACAGATACGCAGTATTTT.

V gene TRBV5-1 combines with J gene TRBJ1-1, with D possibly being TRBD1 (5 bases). Germline V CDR1 and CDR2: SGHRS, YFSETQ. The V end lost 3 bases, the J end lost 1 base, and 10 bases lay between the germline ends. This CDR3 region has 14 residues. The CDR3 spells CASSSGLRNTEAFF. The CDR3 nucleotides are TGCGCCAGCAGCTCGGGACTCCGGAACACTGAAGCTTTCTTT.

V usage is TRBV10-2 and J usage is TRBJ1-6; D unclear. The V gene lost 3 bases and the J gene lost 6 bases, with 12 bases spanning the gap. CDR3 length: 15 amino acids. CDR1 WSHSY and CDR2 SAAADI come from the germline V gene. As DNA, the CDR3 is TGCGCCAGCAGTGAAGGTGGAGGGTCTAATTCACCCCTCCACTTT. It encodes CASSEGGGSNSPLHF.

The chain carries TRBV5-8 and TRBJ1-2; TRBD1 agrees at 7 bases. This CDR3 region has 15 residues. Per germline, CDR1 SGHTS and CDR2 YDEGEE. The J segment lost 2 bases and the V segment lost 0 bases, leaving 4 bases of the junction unmatched. The CDR3 loop reads CASSLATGENYGYTF. Written as DNA, the CDR3 is TGTGCCAGCAGCTTGGCCACAGGGGAGAACTATGGCTACACCTTC.

The gene calls are TRBV5-5 and TRBJ2-5, with D unclear. The CDR3 spans 13 residues. V was pared by 0 bases and J by 4 bases, with 7 bases between. Germline assignment: CDR1 SGHKS and CDR2 YYEKEE (reference sequence). Here the CDR3 reads CASSLAGRETQYF. The CDR3 DNA follows: TGTGCCAGCAGCTTGGCGGGCCGAGAGACCCAGTACTTC.

The chain joins TRBV5-1 to TRBJ2-5; 7 bases map to TRBD1. Trimming removed 6 bases from V and 5 bases from J; junction bases left unmatched: 13. Germline CDR1 SGHRS, CDR2 YFSETQ. The CDR3 totals 15 residues. The CDR3 loop reads CASMTGTSARETQYF. As DNA, the CDR3 is TGCGCCAGCATGACAGGGACCTCAGCCAGGGAGACCCAGTACTTC.

The chain combines TRBV4-1 with TRBJ2-3, with D possibly being TRBD2 (6 bases). The V gene's germline CDR1 is MGHRA and CDR2 YSYEKL. The CDR3 is 14 amino acids. The ends were cut back, 1 base at V and 6 bases at J, with 11 bases in the middle. Here the CDR3 DNA reads TGCGCCAGCAGCCAAGTAACGGGAGCGGATACGCAGTATTTT. This sequence encodes CASSQVTGADTQYF.

The genes are TRBV7-2 and TRBJ2-5; 9 bases map to TRBD2. The V gene end was trimmed by 5 bases and the J gene end by 1 base; junction bases not matched to a gene: 8. Germline CDR1 is SGHTA and CDR2 is FQGNSA. This CDR3 spans 16 amino acids. The CDR3: CASSPQRGVVQETQYF. The CDR3 nucleotides are TGTGCCAGCAGCCCCCAGCGGGGGGTAGTCCAAGAGACCCAGTACTTC. Looking up the rest from reference TRBV7-2 and TRBJ2-5 gives the full variable domain: GAGVSQSPSNKVTEKGKDVELRCDPISGHTALYWYRQSLGQGLEFLIYFQGNSAPDKSGLPSDRFSAERTGGSVSTLTIQRTQQEDSAVYLCASSPQRGVVQETQYFGPGTRLLVL.

This clone showed up just once. The rearrangement joins TRBV27 to TRBJ1-2; 10 bases align to TRBD1. This CDR3 region has 16 residues. The germline gives CDR1 MNHEY, CDR2 SMNVEV (reference sequence). V shed 3 bases and J 4 bases; nucleotides not matched to a gene: 8. The CDR3 DNA reads TGTGCCAGCAGTTTTCACGGACAGGGGGGGAGCTATGGCTACACCTTC. It encodes CASSFHGQGGSYGYTF.

This chain connects TRBV14 to TRBJ2-1, with TRBD2 matching over 10 bases. V gave up 0 bases and J gave up 4 bases; unmatched junction bases: 0. From germline, CDR1 is SGHDN and CDR2 FVKESK. The CDR3 runs 15 residues. The CDR3 nucleotides are TGTGCCAGCAGCCAAGAGACTAGCGGGTACAATGAGCAGTTCTTC. Its translation is CASSQETSGYNEQFF.

The chain employs TRBV4-1 and TRBJ2-7, with TRBD1 identical over 7 bases. V shed 1 base, J shed 1 base, and the junction held 7 bases outside the gene matches. This CDR3 comprises 16 residues. CDR1 is MGHRA and CDR2 is YSYEKL in the germline V gene. The CDR3 bases are TGCGCCAGCAGCCAAGCGGAAGGGGGCTTTTCCTACGAGCAGTACTTC. Translation: CASSQAEGGFSYEQYF.

The chain couples TRBV28 to TRBJ2-1, with 8 bases lining up with TRBD1. CDR1 MDHEN and CDR2 SYDVKM come from the germline V gene. This CDR3 is 16 amino acids long. The J segment lost 5 bases and the V segment lost 7 bases, leaving 13 bases of the junction unmatched. This CDR3 is CASNIPQGALDNEQFF. The DNA for the CDR3 is TGTGCCAGCAACATACCGCAGGGGGCGTTGGACAATGAGCAGTTCTTC.

This clone was found once. The CDR3 sequence: CASSLAPPGSGSTYEQYF. CDR3 nucleotides: TGCGCCAGCAGCTTGGCCCCCCCGGGGAGCGGGAGCACCTACGAGCAGTACTTC. The chain combines TRBV5-1 with TRBJ2-7; 8 nucleotides match TRBD2. Germline V gene lookup returns CDR1 SGHRS and CDR2 YFSETQ. The CDR3 covers 18 residues. Losses at the gene ends were 0 bases for V and 2 bases for J; bases not matched to a gene: 13.

CDR3 in DNA: TGTGCCATCAGTGACCGACCTGGACAGGGGGCAGCCGTTGGCTACACCTTC. It translates to CAISDRPGQGAAVGYTF. The chain has TRBV10-3 and TRBJ1-2; 11 bases map to TRBD1. Germline CDR1 reads ENHRY; CDR2 reads SYGVKD. The CDR3 sequence is 17 residues long. The J segment lost 7 bases and the V segment lost 3 bases, leaving 13 bases of the junction unmatched.

J is TRBJ1-2 and V is TRBV30; TRBD1 might be the D (6 bases). Trimming cost V 7 bases and J 2 bases, with 17 bases left between them. Germline V lookup: CDR1 GTSNPN, CDR2 SVGIG (reference sequence). This CDR3 has 14 amino acids. In nucleotides, the CDR3 is TGTGCCTCCGAAGGGACATGGACCAACTATGGCTACACCTTC. Translated: CASEGTWTNYGYTF.